The entry below describes one T cell receptor beta chain. TCRdb's table, derived via immunoSEQ multiplex PCR, lists solely in-frame clones and lacks some. The sample lists roughly 180,000 clones, 85% to 90% occurring once. The sample comes from a study of T cell responses to AZD1222 COVID-19 vaccine. The TCR originated in an adult in good health. Sample: peripheral blood, taken on day 0 of AZD1222 vaccination.

The DNA of the CDR3 is TGTGCCAGCAGCCAAGATTACGTGTCCGGACGCAGCGATTCACCCCTCCACTTT. Its translation: CASSQDYVSGRSDSPLHF. This chain uses TRBV3-1 (or the pseudogene TRBV3-2) with TRBJ1-6; D is undetermined. Germline CDR1 reads LGHDT; CDR2 reads YNNKEL (reference sequence). This CDR3 is 18 amino acids long. The ends were cut back, 0 bases at V and 8 bases at J, with 20 bases in the middle.